The 17 T cell receptor beta chains listed next were all sequenced from one sample in a study of blood T cell repertoires in COVID-19. Clones were sequenced by immunoSEQ multiplex PCR, and TCRdb holds only the in-frame ones, with some missing. The sample holds about 15,000 clones, around 92% seen once. Material for sequencing was peripheral blood. Receptors were obtained from a human donor in a cohort sampled during active COVID-19.

The chain links TRBV19 to TRBJ1-5; 7 nucleotides align to TRBD1. Germline lookup yields CDR1 LNHDA and CDR2 SQIVND (reference sequence). J lost 3 bases, V lost 5 bases, and 4 bases had no gene match. This CDR3 is built from 14 residues. CDR3 region: CASSPGQFNQPQHF. CDR3 sequence (DNA): TGTGCCAGTAGTCCGGGACAGTTCAATCAGCCCCAGCATTTT.

DNA of the CDR3: TGTGCCAGCAGCTCCGACGGGGATCAGCCCCAGCATTTT. This gives the protein CASSSDGDQPQHF. The chain links TRBV7-6 to TRBJ1-5, with no clear D. CDR1 and CDR2 from the germline V gene are SGHVS and FNYEAQ. The CDR3 loop spans 13 amino acids. V gave up 4 bases and J gave up 5 bases, with 9 bases separating them. Based on the CDR3 plus reference TRBV7-6 and TRBJ1-5, the full variable domain is GAGVSQSPRYKVTKRGQDVALRCDPISGHVSLYWYRQALGQGPEFLTYFNYEAQQDKSGLPNDRFSAERPEGSISTLTIQRTEQRDSAMYRCASSSDGDQPQHFGDGTRLSIL.

This chain joins TRBV7-8 and TRBJ2-5; 11 bases are a match to TRBD2. CDR1 is SGHVS and CDR2 is FQNEAQ in the germline V gene. The length of the CDR3 is 16 residues. The junction had 6 bases not matched to a gene; V was cut back by 1 base and J by 5 bases. The CDR3 DNA follows: TGTGCCAGCAGCTTAGTGGTAGCGGGAGGGGCTGAGACCCAGTACTTC. Translated: CASSLVVAGGAETQYF.

This chain uses TRBV5-1 with TRBJ1-6, with D unclear. Per germline, CDR1 SGHRS and CDR2 YFSETQ. Trimming stripped 4 bases from V and 4 bases from J, with 12 bases between. The CDR3 is 15 amino acids. The DNA for the CDR3 is TGCGCCAGCAGCCCCTCGGCAGGTTATAATTCACCCCTCCACTTT. Amino acids: CASSPSAGYNSPLHF.

The V gene is TRBV6-5, the J gene TRBJ2-1; 7 nucleotides agree with TRBD1. Germline lookup yields CDR1 MNHEY and CDR2 SVGAGI. V lost 5 bases and J lost 8; bases outside the gene matches: 3. This CDR3 is 12 amino acids long. The DNA for the CDR3 is TGTGCCAGCAGTCCTCAGGGGGATGAGCAGTTCTTC. Translated, it gives CASSPQGDEQFF.

This clone was seen just once. This rearrangement joins TRBV4-1 to TRBJ1-4; no definite D call. This CDR3 spans 16 amino acids. V lost 0 bases and J lost 6, with 14 bases in between. The germline V gene encodes CDR1 MGHRA and CDR2 YSYEKL. CDR3 DNA sequence: TGCGCCAGCAGCCAAGACACTGCGGGGATGGATGAAAAACTGTTTTTT. Translating gives CASSQDTAGMDEKLFF.

The rearrangement links TRBV5-4 to TRBJ2-1; 10 positions match TRBD2. The CDR3 spans 16 residues. In germline, CDR1 is SGHNT, CDR2 YYREEE (reference sequence). Trimming took 4 bases from V and 5 from J; bases not matched to a gene: 9. DNA of the CDR3: TGTGCCAGCAGCCTTAAACTAGCGGGGCAGGACAATGAGCAGTTCTTC. It yields the protein CASSLKLAGQDNEQFF.

This chain connects TRBV19 to TRBJ1-1, with D unresolved. Germline V gives CDR1 LNHDA, CDR2 SQIVND (reference sequence). CDR3 size: 12 residues. Trimming stripped 8 bases from V and 1 base from J, with 8 bases between. CDR3 in amino acids: CASRATNTEAFF. CDR3 nucleotides: TGTGCCAGTCGCGCAACGAACACTGAAGCTTTCTTT.

V usage is TRBV3-1 (or the pseudogene TRBV3-2) and J usage is TRBJ1-2; D is unclear. This CDR3 comprises 15 residues. Germline-derived CDR1 and CDR2 are LGHDT and YNNKEL (reference sequence). V was trimmed by 2 bases and J by 8 bases, leaving 18 bases between them. The CDR3 nucleotides read TGTGCCAGCAGCCAATACGGCGGTCGGGGTGGAGGCTACACCTTC. Its translation is CASSQYGGRGGGYTF.

V gene TRBV3-1 (or the pseudogene TRBV3-2) combines with J gene TRBJ2-5; D might be TRBD2 (6 bases). The CDR3 runs to 15 residues. In germline, CDR1 is LGHDT, CDR2 YNNKEL (reference sequence). V lost 1 base and J 5 bases, leaving 14 bases between the germline ends. The CDR3 sequence: CASSQGPTSRETQYF. CDR3 bases: TGTGCCAGCAGCCAAGGGCCGACTAGTCGGGAGACCCAGTACTTC.

This chain uses TRBV4-1 with TRBJ2-4, with D tentatively TRBD1 (6 bases). This CDR3 region has 18 residues. CDR1 and CDR2 from the germline V gene are MGHRA and YSYEKL. Trimming shortened V by 0 bases and J by 0 bases, and 15 bases separated the two germline ends. DNA of the CDR3: TGCGCCAGCAGCCAAGAGAAGGACAGTGACATAGCCAAAAACATTCAGTACTTC. This codes for CASSQEKDSDIAKNIQYF.

Here the CDR3 DNA reads TGTGCCAGTAGTGTGGGACAGGGGGGAACTGAAGCTTTCTTT. This gives the protein CASSVGQGGTEAFF. The chain carries TRBV19 and TRBJ1-1; 11 nucleotides agree with TRBD1. After removal of 5 bases from V and 5 bases from J, the junction contained 4 bases not matched to a gene. The CDR3 loop spans 14 amino acids. CDR1 and CDR2 (germline): LNHDA, SQIVND (reference sequence).

Written as DNA, the CDR3 is TGCGCCAGCACGACCCCAAGGGGGAAAGCTTTCTTT. Translating gives CASTTPRGKAFF. The V and J genes are TRBV5-1 and TRBJ1-1; D perhaps matches TRBD1 (6 bases). CDR1 is SGHRS, CDR2 YFSETQ, per germline. V lost 6 bases to trimming and J lost 9 bases, with 15 bases between them. The length of the CDR3 is 12 residues.

The chain recombines TRBV18 with TRBJ2-7, with TRBD1 identical over 7 bases. CDR3 length: 15 residues. V shed 4 bases, J shed 3 bases, and the junction held 9 bases outside the gene matches. From germline, CDR1 is KGHSH and CDR2 LQKENI. This CDR3 is CASSQSAGGGYEQYF. CDR3 coding DNA: TGTGCCAGCTCACAATCAGCAGGGGGTGGCTACGAGCAGTACTTC.

The chain couples TRBV21-1 to TRBJ1-6. TRBV21-1 is noted as a pseudogene. The CDR3 extends over 16 amino acids. DNA of the CDR3: TGTGCCAGCAGCAAATCAGAACCCCCATTGAGGTCACCCCTCCACTTT. This sequence encodes CASSKSEPPLRSPLHF.

V usage is TRBV30 and J usage is TRBJ2-7, with 7 bases lining up with TRBD2. V lost 2 bases, J lost 6 bases, and 7 bases stayed unmatched. The CDR3 loop spans 13 amino acids. Germline values: CDR1 GTSNPN, CDR2 SVGIG (reference sequence). The CDR3 reads CAWSWAREGEQYF. DNA of the CDR3: TGTGCCTGGAGTTGGGCCAGGGAGGGCGAGCAGTACTTC.

The chain couples TRBV2 to TRBJ2-7; D is unresolved. The CDR3 sequence is 16 residues long. Deletions cut 7 bases from V and 0 bases from J, with 19 bases between. The germline V gene encodes CDR1 SNHLY and CDR2 FYNNEI. The CDR3 here is CASTPPGSKSSYEQYF. The CDR3 DNA reads TGTGCCAGCACCCCACCCGGGTCCAAGAGCTCCTACGAGCAGTACTTC. Based on the CDR3 plus reference TRBV2 and TRBJ2-7, the full variable domain is EPEVTQTPSHQVTQMGQEVILRCVPISNHLYFYWYRQILGQKVEFLVSFYNNEISEKSEIFDDQFSVERPDGSNFTLKIRSTKLEDSAMYFCASTPPGSKSSYEQYFGPGTRLTVT.